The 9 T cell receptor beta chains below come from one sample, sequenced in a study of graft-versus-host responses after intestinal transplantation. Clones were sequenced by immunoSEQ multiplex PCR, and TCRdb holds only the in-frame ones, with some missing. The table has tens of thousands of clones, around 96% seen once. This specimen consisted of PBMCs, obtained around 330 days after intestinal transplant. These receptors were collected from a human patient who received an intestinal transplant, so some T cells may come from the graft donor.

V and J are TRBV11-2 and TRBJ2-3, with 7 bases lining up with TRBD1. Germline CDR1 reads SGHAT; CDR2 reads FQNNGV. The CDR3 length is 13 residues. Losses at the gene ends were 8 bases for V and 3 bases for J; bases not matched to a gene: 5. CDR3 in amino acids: CASLTGVTDTQYF. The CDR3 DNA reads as TGTGCCAGCTTAACAGGGGTAACAGATACGCAGTATTTT.

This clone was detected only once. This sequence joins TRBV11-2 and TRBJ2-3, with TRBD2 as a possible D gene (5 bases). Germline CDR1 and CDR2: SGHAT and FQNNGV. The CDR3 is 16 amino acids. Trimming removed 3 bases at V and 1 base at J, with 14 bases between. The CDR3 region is CASSFGIDSGTDTQYF. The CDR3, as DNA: TGTGCCAGCAGCTTCGGTATCGATAGCGGCACAGATACGCAGTATTTT. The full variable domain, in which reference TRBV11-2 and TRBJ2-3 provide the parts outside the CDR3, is EAGVAQSPRYKIIEKRQSVAFWCNPISGHATLYWYQQILGQGPKLLIQFQNNGVVDDSQLPKDRFSAERLKGVDSTLKIQPAKLEDSAVYLCASSFGIDSGTDTQYFGPGTRLTVL.

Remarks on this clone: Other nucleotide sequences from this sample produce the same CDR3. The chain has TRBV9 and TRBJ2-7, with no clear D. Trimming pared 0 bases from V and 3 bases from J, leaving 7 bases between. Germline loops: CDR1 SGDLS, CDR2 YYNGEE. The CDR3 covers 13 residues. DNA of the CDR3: TGTGCCAGCAGCGTAGAGGCTGGCTACGAGCAGTACTTC. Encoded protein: CASSVEAGYEQYF.

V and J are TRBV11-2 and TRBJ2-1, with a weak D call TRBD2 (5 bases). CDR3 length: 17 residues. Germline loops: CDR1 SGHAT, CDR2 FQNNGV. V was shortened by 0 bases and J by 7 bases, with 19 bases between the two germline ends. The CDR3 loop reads CASSLDLTGSSGNEQFF. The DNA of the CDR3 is TGTGCCAGCAGCTTAGATCTAACGGGATCATCGGGGAATGAGCAGTTCTTC.

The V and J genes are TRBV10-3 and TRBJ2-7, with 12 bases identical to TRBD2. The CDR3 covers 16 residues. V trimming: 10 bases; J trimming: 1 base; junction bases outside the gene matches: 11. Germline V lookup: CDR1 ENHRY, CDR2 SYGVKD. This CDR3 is CATKRLAGGPSYEQYF. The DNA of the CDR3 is TGTGCCACAAAACGGCTAGCGGGAGGGCCTTCCTACGAGCAGTACTTC.

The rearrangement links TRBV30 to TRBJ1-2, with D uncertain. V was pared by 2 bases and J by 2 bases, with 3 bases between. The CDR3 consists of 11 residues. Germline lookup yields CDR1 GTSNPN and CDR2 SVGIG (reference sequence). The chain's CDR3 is CAWSRNYGYTF. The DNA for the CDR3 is TGTGCCTGGAGTAGAAACTATGGCTACACCTTC.

CDR3 in amino acids: CASSIAGTSGRASGEQYF. The CDR3 DNA reads as TGTGCCAGTAGTATCGCGGGGACTAGCGGGAGGGCCTCGGGGGAGCAGTACTTC. This chain uses TRBV19 with TRBJ2-7, with 16 positions matching TRBD2. The CDR3 extends over 18 amino acids. Germline V gives CDR1 LNHDA, CDR2 SQIVND (reference sequence). J gave up 7 bases and V 3 bases, and 12 bases lay outside the gene matches.

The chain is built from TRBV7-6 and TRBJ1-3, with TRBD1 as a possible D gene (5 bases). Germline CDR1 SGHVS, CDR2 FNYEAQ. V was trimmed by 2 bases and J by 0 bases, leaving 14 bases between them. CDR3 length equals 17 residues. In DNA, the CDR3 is TGTGCCAGCAGCTTAAAGGTTGTCGGGGGCTCTGGAAACACCATATATTTT. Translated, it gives CASSLKVVGGSGNTIYF.

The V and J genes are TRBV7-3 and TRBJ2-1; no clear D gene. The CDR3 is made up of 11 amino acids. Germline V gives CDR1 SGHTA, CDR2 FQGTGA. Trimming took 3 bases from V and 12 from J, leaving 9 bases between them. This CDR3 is CASSFAGRQFF. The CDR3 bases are TGTGCCAGCAGCTTTGCAGGAAGGCAGTTCTTC.